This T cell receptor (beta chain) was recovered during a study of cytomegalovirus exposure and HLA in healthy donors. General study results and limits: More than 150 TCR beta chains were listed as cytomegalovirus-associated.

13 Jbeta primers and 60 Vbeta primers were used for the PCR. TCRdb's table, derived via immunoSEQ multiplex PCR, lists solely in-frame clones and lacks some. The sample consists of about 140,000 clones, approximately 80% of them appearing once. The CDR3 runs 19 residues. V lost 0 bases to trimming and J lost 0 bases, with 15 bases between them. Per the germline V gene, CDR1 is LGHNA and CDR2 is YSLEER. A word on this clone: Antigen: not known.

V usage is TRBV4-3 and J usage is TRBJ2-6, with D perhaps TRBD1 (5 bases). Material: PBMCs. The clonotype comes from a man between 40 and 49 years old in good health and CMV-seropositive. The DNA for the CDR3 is TGCGCCAGCAGCCAAGATCTTGCAGGGCCATTCTCTGGGGCCAACGTCCTGACTTTC. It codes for CASSQDLAGPFSGANVLTF.